Listed below are T cell receptor beta chains from one sample, sequenced in a study of blood T cell repertoires in COVID-19. The table came from immunoSEQ multiplex PCR; TCRdb's copy has only in-frame clones and leaves some out. Among 310,000 or so clones listed, approximately 86% were seen once. Sequenced sample: PBMCs or T cells enriched from blood (not recorded which). These receptors were obtained from a young woman who had recovered from COVID-19. The CDR3 runs from the conserved cysteine through the conserved F or W.

j_gene,v_gene,len,CDR3aa
TRBJ1-5,TRBV28,15,CASSLSGTGGEPQHF
TRBJ1-4,TRBV27,15,CASTRYGQGDEKLFF
TRBJ2-5,TRBV3-1/TRBV3-2,16,CASDDSGGATRETQYF
TRBJ2-3,TRBV20-1,15,CSASEAGSLRDTQYF
TRBJ1-1,TRBV19,12,CASKSQYTEAFF
TRBJ1-2,TRBV27,18,CASSSRTSNGGLNYGYTF
TRBJ2-1,TRBV7-2,15,CASSLDQGRHNEQFF
TRBJ1-4,TRBV18,16,CASSGDNDATNEKLFF
TRBJ1-2,TRBV5-5,15,CASSLGVDTGYGYTF
TRBJ2-1,TRBV2,15,CASGPGASSYNEQFF
TRBJ2-4,TRBV7-2,19,CASSWLLAGGTLAKNIQYF